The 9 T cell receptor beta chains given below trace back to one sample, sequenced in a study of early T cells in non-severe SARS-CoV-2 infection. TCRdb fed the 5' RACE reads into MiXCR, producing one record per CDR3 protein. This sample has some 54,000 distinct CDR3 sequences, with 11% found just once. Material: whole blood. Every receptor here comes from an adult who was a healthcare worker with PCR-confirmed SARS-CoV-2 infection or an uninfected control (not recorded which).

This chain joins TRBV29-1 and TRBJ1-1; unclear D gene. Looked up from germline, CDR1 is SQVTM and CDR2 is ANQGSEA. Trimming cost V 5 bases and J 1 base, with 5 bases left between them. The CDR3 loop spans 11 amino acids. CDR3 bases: TGCAGCGTTCGAGCGAACACTGAAGCTTTCTTT. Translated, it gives CSVRANTEAFF.

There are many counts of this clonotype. The CDR3 sequence is CASSPPAGNTAEQFF. The CDR3 coding sequence is TGTGCCAGCAGCCCCCCAGCGGGAAATACGGCTGAGCAGTTCTTC. The chain is built from TRBV28 and TRBJ2-1, with TRBD2 identical over 7 bases. The CDR3 consists of 15 residues. Germline CDR1 and CDR2: MDHEN and SYDVKM. V lost 6 bases to trimming and J lost 9 bases; unmatched junction nucleotides: 14.

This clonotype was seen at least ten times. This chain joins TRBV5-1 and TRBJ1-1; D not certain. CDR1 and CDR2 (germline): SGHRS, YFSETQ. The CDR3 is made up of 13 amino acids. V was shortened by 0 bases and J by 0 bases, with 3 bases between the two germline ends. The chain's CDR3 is CASSLEVNTEAFF. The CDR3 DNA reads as TGCGCCAGCAGCTTGGAGGTGAACACTGAAGCTTTCTTT.

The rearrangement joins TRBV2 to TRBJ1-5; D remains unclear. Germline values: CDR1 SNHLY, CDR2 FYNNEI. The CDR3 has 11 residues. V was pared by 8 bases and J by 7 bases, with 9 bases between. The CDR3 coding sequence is TGTGCCAGCGGCGTCGTCCAGCCCCAGCATTTT. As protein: CASGVVQPQHF.

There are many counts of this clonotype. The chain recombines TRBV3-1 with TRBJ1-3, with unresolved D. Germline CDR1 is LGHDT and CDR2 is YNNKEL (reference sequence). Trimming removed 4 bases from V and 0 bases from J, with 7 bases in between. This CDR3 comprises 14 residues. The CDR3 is CASSLTDSGNTIYF. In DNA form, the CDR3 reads TGTGCCAGCAGCCTAACAGACTCTGGAAACACCATATATTTT.

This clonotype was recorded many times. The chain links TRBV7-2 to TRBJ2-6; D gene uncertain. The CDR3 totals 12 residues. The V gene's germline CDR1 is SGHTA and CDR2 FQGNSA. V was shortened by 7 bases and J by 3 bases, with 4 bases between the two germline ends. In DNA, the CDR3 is TGTGCCAGCAATTTTGGGGCCAACGTCCTGACTTTC. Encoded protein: CASNFGANVLTF.

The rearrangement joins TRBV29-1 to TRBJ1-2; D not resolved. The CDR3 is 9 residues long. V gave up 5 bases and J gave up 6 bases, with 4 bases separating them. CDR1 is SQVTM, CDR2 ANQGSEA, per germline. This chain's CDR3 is CSVRNGYTF. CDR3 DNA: TGCAGCGTTCGAAATGGCTACACCTTC.

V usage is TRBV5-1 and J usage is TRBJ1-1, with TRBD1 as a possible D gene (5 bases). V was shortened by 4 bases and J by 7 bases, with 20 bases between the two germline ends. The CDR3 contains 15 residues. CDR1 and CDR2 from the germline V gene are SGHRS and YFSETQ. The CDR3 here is CASSLDTFRQREAFF. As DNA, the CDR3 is TGCGCCAGCAGCCTAGACACGTTCCGACAGCGTGAAGCTTTCTTT.

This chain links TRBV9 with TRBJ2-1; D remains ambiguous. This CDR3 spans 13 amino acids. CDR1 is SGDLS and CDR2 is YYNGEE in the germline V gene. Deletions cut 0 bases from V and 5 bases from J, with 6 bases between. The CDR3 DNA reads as TGTGCCAGCAGCGTAGGCAGAAACAATGAGCAGTTCTTC. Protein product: CASSVGRNNEQFF.